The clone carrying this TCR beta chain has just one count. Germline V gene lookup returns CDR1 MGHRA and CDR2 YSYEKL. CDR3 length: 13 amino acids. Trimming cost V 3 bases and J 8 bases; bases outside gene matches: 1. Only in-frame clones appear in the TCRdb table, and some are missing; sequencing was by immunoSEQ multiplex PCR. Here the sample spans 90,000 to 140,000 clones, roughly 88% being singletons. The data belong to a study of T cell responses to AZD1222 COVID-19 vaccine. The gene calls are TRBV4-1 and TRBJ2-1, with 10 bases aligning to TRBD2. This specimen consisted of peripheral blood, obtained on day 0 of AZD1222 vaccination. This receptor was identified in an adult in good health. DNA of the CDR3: TGCGCCAGCAGCCAGCTAGCGGGAGATGAGCAGTTCTTC. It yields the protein CASSQLAGDEQFF.